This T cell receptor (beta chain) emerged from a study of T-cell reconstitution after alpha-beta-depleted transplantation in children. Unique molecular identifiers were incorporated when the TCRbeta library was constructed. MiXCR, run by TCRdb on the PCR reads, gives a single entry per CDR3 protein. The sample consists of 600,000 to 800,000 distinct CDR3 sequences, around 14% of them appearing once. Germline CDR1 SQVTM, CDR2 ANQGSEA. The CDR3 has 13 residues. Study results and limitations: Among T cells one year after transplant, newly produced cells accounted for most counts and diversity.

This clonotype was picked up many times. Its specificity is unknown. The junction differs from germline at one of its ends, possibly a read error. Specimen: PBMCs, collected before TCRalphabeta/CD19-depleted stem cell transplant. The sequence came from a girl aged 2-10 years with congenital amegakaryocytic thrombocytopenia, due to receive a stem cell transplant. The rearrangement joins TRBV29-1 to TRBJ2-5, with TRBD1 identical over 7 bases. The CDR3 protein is CSVDRGIQEAQYF. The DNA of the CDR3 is TGCAGCGTTGACAGGGGGATTCAAGAGGCCCAGTACTTC.